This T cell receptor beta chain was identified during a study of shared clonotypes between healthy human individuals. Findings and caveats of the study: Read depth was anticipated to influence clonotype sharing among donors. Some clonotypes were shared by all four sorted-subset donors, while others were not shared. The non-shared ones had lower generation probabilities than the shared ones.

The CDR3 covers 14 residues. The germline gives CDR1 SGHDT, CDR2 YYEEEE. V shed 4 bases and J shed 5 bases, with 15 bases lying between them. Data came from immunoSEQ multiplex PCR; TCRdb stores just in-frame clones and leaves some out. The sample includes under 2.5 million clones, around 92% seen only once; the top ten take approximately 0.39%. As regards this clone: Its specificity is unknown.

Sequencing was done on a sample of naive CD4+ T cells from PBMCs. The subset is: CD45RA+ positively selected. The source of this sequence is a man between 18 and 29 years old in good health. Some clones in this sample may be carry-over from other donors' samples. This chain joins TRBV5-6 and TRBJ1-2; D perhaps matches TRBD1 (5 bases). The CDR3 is CASSPGPKNYGYTF. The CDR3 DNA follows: TGTGCCAGCAGCCCGGGACCTAAGAATTATGGCTACACCTTC.